Below, one T cell receptor beta chain is given with its context. Its antigen is as yet unknown. All the donors were Caucasian adults who lived in Nashville, Tennessee. Partitioning of CD4+ cells yielded a CD45RA+ naive subset and a CD45RA-negative memory subset. The data are from a study of shared clonotypes between healthy human individuals. Data came from immunoSEQ multiplex PCR; TCRdb stores just in-frame clones and leaves some out. Of roughly 2.2 million clones listed, roughly 93% were seen once; the top ten hold 0.39%. Regarding the study as a whole: Sampling involved blood alone; tissue repertoires likely differ.

In germline, CDR1 is SEHNR, CDR2 FQNEAQ (reference sequence). V lost 1 base to trimming and J lost 5 bases, with 13 bases between them. The CDR3 extends over 15 amino acids. The origin of this receptor is a man younger than 30 in good health. Some clones in this sample may be carry-over from other donors' samples. The material sequenced was naive CD4+ T cells from PBMCs. Noted subset: CD45RA+ positively selected. V gene TRBV7-9 combines with J gene TRBJ2-3; D is perhaps TRBD2 (6 bases). CDR3 sequence (DNA): TGTGCCAGCAGCTTAGTAAGCGGGTTCAAAGATACGCAGTATTTT. It specifies CASSLVSGFKDTQYF.